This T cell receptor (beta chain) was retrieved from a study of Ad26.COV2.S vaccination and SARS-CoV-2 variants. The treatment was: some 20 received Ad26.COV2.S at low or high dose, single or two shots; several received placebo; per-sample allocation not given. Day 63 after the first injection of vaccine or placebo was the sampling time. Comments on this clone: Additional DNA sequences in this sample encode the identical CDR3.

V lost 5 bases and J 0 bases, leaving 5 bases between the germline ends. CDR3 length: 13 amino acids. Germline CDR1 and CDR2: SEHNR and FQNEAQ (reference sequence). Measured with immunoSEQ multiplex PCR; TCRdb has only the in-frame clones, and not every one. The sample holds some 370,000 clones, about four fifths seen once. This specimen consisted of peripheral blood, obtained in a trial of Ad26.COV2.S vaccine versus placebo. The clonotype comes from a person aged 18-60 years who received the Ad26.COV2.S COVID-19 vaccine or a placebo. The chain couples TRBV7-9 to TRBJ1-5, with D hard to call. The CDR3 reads CASSPGSNQPQHF. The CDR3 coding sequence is TGTGCCAGCAGCCCGGGTAGCAATCAGCCCCAGCATTTT.